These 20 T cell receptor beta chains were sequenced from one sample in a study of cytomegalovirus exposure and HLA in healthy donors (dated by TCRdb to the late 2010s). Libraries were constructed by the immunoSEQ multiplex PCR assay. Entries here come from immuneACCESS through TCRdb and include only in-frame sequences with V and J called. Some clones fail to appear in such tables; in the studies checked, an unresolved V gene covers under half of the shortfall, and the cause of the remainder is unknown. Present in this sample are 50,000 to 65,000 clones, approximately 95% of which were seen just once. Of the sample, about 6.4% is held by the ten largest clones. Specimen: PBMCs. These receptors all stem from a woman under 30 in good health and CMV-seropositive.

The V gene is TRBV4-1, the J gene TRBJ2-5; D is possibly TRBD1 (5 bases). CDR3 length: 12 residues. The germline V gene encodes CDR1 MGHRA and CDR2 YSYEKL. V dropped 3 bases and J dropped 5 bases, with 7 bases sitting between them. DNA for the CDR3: TGCGCCAGCAGCCATGACAGCGAGACCCAGTACTTC. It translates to CASSHDSETQYF.

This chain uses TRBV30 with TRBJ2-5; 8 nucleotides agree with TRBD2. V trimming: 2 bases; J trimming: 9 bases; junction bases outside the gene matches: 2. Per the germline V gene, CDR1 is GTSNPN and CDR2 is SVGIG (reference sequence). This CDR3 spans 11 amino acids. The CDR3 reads CAWSSGGAQYF. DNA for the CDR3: TGTGCCTGGAGTTCGGGAGGGGCCCAGTACTTC. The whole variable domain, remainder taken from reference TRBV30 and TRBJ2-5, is SQTIHQWPATLVQPVGSPLSLECTVEGTSNPNLYWYRQAAGRGLQLLFYSVGIGQISSEVPQNLSASRPQDRQFILSSKKLLLSDSGFYLCAWSSGGAQYFGPGTRLLVL.

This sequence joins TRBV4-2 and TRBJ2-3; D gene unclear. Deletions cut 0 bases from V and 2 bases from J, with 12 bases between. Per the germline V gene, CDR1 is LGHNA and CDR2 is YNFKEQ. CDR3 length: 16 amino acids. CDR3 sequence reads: CASSQDEASHTDTQYF. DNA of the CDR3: TGTGCCAGCAGCCAAGATGAGGCCAGCCACACAGATACGCAGTATTTT.

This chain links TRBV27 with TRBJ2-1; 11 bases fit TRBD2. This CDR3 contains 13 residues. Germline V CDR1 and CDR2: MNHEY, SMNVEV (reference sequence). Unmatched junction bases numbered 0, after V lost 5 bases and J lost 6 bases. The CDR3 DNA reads TGTGCCAGCAGTCTAGCGGGAGGCAATGAGCAGTTCTTC. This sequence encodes CASSLAGGNEQFF.

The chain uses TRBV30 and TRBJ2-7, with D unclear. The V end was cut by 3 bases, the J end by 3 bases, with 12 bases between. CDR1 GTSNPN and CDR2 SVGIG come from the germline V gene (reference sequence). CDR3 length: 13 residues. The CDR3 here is CAWRGGGFYEQYF. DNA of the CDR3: TGTGCCTGGAGAGGTGGCGGATTCTACGAGCAGTACTTC.

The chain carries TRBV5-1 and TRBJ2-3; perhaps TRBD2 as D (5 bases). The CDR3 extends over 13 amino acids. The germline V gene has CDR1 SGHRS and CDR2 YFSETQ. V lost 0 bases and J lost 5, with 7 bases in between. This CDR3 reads CASSLGRIDTQYF. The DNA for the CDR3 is TGCGCCAGCAGCTTGGGGAGGATAGATACGCAGTATTTT.

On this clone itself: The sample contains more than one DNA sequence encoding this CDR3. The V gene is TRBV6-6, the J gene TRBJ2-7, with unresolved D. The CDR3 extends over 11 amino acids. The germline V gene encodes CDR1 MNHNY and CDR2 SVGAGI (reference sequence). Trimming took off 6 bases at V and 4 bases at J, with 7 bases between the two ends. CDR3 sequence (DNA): TGTGCCAGCAGCCCTTTTTACGAGCAGTACTTC. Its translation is CASSPFYEQYF.

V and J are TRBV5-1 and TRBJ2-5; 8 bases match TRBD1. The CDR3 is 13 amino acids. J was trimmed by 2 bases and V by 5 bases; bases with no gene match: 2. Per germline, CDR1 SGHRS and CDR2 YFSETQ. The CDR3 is CASRGTGQETQYF. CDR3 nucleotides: TGCGCCAGCAGGGGGACAGGTCAAGAGACCCAGTACTTC. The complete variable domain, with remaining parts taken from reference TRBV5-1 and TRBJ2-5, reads KAGVTQTPRYLIKTRGQQVTLSCSPISGHRSVSWYQQTPGQGLQFLFEYFSETQRNKGNFPGRFSGRQFSNSRSEMNVSTLELGDSALYLCASRGTGQETQYFGPGTRLLVL.

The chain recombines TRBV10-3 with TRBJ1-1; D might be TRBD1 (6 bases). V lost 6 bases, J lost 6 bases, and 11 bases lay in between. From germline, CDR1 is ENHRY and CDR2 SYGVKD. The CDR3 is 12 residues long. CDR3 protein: CAIRGGTPEAFF. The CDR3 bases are TGTGCCATCAGGGGGGGGACACCTGAAGCTTTCTTT.

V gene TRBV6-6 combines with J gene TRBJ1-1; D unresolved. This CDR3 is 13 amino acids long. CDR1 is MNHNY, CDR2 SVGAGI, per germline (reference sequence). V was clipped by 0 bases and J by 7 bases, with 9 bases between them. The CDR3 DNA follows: TGTGCCAGCAGTTACTCTGACGGGAGTGAAGCTTTCTTT. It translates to CASSYSDGSEAFF.

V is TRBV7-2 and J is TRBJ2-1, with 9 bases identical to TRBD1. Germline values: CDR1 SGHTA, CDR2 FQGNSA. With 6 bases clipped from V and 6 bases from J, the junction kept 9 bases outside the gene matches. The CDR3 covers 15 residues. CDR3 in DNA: TGTGCCAGCAGGGCTCCGGGACAGGGCTTCAATGAGCAGTTCTTC. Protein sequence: CASRAPGQGFNEQFF.

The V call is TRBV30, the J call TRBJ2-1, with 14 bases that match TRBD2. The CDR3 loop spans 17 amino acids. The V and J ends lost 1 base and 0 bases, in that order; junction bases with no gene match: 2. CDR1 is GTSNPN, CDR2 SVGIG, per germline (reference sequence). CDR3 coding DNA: TGTGCCTGGAGTGCAGGGACTAGCGGGAGCTCCTACAATGAGCAGTTCTTC. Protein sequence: CAWSAGTSGSSYNEQFF. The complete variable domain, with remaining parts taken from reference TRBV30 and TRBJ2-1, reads SQTIHQWPATLVQPVGSPLSLECTVEGTSNPNLYWYRQAAGRGLQLLFYSVGIGQISSEVPQNLSASRPQDRQFILSSKKLLLSDSGFYLCAWSAGTSGSSYNEQFFGPGTRLTVL.

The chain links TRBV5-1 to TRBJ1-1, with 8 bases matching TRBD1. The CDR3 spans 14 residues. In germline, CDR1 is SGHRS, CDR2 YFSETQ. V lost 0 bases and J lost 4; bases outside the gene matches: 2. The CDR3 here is CASSLGDRGTEAFF. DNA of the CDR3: TGCGCCAGCAGCTTGGGTGACAGGGGCACTGAAGCTTTCTTT. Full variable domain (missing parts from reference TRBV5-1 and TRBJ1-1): KAGVTQTPRYLIKTRGQQVTLSCSPISGHRSVSWYQQTPGQGLQFLFEYFSETQRNKGNFPGRFSGRQFSNSRSEMNVSTLELGDSALYLCASSLGDRGTEAFFGQGTRLTVV.

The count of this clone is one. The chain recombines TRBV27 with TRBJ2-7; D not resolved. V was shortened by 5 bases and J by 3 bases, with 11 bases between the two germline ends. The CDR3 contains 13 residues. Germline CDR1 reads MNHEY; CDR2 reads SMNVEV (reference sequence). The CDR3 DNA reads TGTGCCAGCAGTCCCCTCGGTAACTACGAGCAGTACTTC. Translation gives CASSPLGNYEQYF.

This CDR3 reads CASSKPGQGRDTIYF. The DNA for the CDR3 is TGTGCCAGCAGCAAACCGGGACAGGGCCGCGACACCATATATTTT. This chain links TRBV13 with TRBJ1-3, with 9 bases aligning to TRBD1. This CDR3 has 15 amino acids. Germline values: CDR1 PRHDT, CDR2 FYEKMQ (reference sequence). Germline trimming cut 5 bases from V and 8 bases from J; bases unmatched to any gene: 10.

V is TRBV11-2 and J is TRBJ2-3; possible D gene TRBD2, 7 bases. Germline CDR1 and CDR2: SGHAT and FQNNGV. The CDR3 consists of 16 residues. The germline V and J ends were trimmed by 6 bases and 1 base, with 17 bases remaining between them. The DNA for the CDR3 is TGTGCCAGCAGTCCCTTAGGGGGGGCCGGCACAGATACGCAGTATTTT. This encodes CASSPLGGAGTDTQYF.

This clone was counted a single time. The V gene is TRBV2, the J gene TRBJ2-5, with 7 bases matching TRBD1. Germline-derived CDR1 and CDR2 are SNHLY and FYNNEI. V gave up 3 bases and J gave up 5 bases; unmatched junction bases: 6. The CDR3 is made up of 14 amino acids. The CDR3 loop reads CASSDGLQGETQYF. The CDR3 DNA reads TGTGCCAGCAGTGACGGGCTACAGGGGGAGACCCAGTACTTC.

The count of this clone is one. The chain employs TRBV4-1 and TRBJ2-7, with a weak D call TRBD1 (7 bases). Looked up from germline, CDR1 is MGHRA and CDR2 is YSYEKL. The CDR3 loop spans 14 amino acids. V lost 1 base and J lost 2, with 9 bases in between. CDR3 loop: CASSQAGGTYEQYF. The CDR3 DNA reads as TGCGCCAGCAGCCAAGCAGGGGGGACCTACGAGCAGTACTTC.

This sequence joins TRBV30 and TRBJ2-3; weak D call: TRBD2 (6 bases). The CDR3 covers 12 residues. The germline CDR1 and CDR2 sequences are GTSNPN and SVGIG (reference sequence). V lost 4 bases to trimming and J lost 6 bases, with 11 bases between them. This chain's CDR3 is CAWNPGRDTQYF. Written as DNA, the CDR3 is TGTGCCTGGAACCCAGGGAGGGATACGCAGTATTTT.

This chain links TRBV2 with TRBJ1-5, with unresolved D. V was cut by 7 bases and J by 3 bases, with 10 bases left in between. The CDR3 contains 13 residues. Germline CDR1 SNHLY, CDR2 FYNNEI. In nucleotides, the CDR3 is TGTGCCAGCACGAGAGACACCAATCAGCCCCAGCATTTT. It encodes CASTRDTNQPQHF.